This T cell receptor beta chain was obtained from a study of T cell responses to AZD1222 COVID-19 vaccine. Trimming pared 7 bases from V and 0 bases from J, leaving 16 bases between. From germline, CDR1 is SGHRS and CDR2 YFSETQ. The CDR3 is 16 amino acids. Whole-study findings and limits: Only 5 to 7 AZD1222 recipients were seropositive at baseline. Donors were chiefly white British, with a greater number of females, and clonal diversity was perhaps underestimated.

Sequenced by immunoSEQ multiplex PCR; TCRdb stores in-frame clones only, minus some. The repertoire consists of 100,000 to 150,000 clones, with more than 65% occurring once and the leading ten covering about 27%. A word on this clone: The antigen is not known.

The rearrangement links TRBV5-1 to TRBJ1-4; D is possibly TRBD1 (6 bases). The sequence was obtained from an adult who received the AZD1222 COVID-19 vaccine. The sample in question was peripheral blood, obtained 28 days after the second AZD1222 dose. The CDR3 nucleotides are TGCGCCAGCCGATCCGGGACAACTGCAACTAATGAAAAACTGTTTTTT. Protein product: CASRSGTTATNEKLFF.